A selection of T cell receptor beta chains follows, all from one sample in a study of Graves' ophthalmopathy and Graves' hyperthyroidism. A single record per CDR3 protein comes from TCRdb applying MiXCR to the multiplex PCR reads. The table includes approximately 160,000 distinct CDR3 sequences, 35% to 45% detected once. Sequenced sample: peripheral blood. Every receptor here comes from a man aged 30-40 years with Graves' ophthalmopathy. Each CDR3 is given with its conserved first and last residue. Fields, in order: clone size, J gene, V gene, D gene, CDR3 DNA, CDR3 protein. D genes are given only for firm matches. Expanded clones get a size class; other rows say once, few or many, or leave the size out.

clone size: many; J gene: TRBJ1-1; V gene: TRBV7-3; D gene: NA; CDR3 DNA: TGTGCCAGCAGCTTATCCAGACCCACTGAAGCTTTCTTT; CDR3 protein: CASSLSRPTEAFF
clone size: NA; J gene: TRBJ2-7; V gene: TRBV12-3/TRBV12-4; D gene: NA; CDR3 DNA: TGTGCCAGCAGTTTAACACAATCCTACGAGCAGTACTTC; CDR3 protein: CASSLTQSYEQYF
clone size: NA; J gene: TRBJ2-7; V gene: TRBV20-1; D gene: TRBD1; CDR3 DNA: TGCAGTGCTGAGGACAGGCCGACCTACGAGCAGTACTTC; CDR3 protein: CSAEDRPTYEQYF
clone size: NA; J gene: TRBJ2-7; V gene: TRBV2; D gene: TRBD1; CDR3 DNA: TGTGCCAGCAGTCGTTACAGGGGAATCGTCGAGCAGTACTTC; CDR3 protein: CASSRYRGIVEQYF
clone size: NA; J gene: TRBJ2-7; V gene: TRBV6-1; D gene: NA; CDR3 DNA: TGTGCCAGCGGCAGGGCGCGTTCCTACGAGCAGTACTTC; CDR3 protein: CASGRARSYEQYF
clone size: NA; J gene: TRBJ1-6; V gene: TRBV30; D gene: NA; CDR3 DNA: TGTGCCTGGAGTGTACGGCAGGAGGATTCACCCCTCCACTTT; CDR3 protein: CAWSVRQEDSPLHF
clone size: NA; J gene: TRBJ1-6; V gene: TRBV2; D gene: NA; CDR3 DNA: TGTGCCAGCAGTGCAAGGCGGACGGGGGCCCAGGCCCTCCACTTT; CDR3 protein: CASSARRTGAQALHF
clone size: NA; J gene: TRBJ1-1; V gene: TRBV18; D gene: TRBD1; CDR3 DNA: TGTGCCAGCTCTTCCCGGGACAGGGACACTGAAGCTTTCTTT; CDR3 protein: CASSSRDRDTEAFF
clone size: NA; J gene: TRBJ2-7; V gene: TRBV6-5; D gene: NA; CDR3 DNA: TGTGCCAGCAGTTACTCTTCAGCGGAAAGCTCCTACGAGCAGTACTTC; CDR3 protein: CASSYSSAESSYEQYF
clone size: NA; J gene: TRBJ1-4; V gene: TRBV6-2/TRBV6-3; D gene: NA; CDR3 DNA: TGTGCCAGCAGTTACTCCGGAGAAAAACTGTTTTTT; CDR3 protein: CASSYSGEKLFF
clone size: NA; J gene: TRBJ2-5; V gene: TRBV5-1; D gene: NA; CDR3 DNA: TGCGCCAGCAGCTGGGGTACCAGGGGCCAAGAGACCCAGTACTTC; CDR3 protein: CASSWGTRGQETQYF
clone size: NA; J gene: TRBJ2-7; V gene: TRBV10-3; D gene: NA; CDR3 DNA: TGTGCCATCAGTGAGTCAGGCAGGAGTTACGAGCAGTACTTC; CDR3 protein: CAISESGRSYEQYF
clone size: many; J gene: TRBJ2-4; V gene: TRBV24-1; D gene: NA; CDR3 DNA: TGTGCCACCAGTGATCCTATGGCCCCGGACACCGAAAACATTCAGTACTTC; CDR3 protein: CATSDPMAPDTENIQYF
clone size: NA; J gene: TRBJ1-5; V gene: TRBV6-5; D gene: NA; CDR3 DNA: TGTGCCAGCAGTTACTCGATCGGGTGGCCCCAGCATTTT; CDR3 protein: CASSYSIGWPQHF
clone size: many; J gene: TRBJ1-1; V gene: TRBV30; D gene: NA; CDR3 DNA: TGTGCCTGGAGTGTAGCCAGGATGAACACTGAAGCTTTCTTT; CDR3 protein: CAWSVARMNTEAFF
clone size: many; J gene: TRBJ2-7; V gene: TRBV18; D gene: TRBD2; CDR3 DNA: TGTGCCAGCTCACCTCCGGGACTAGCGGGAGGGCCTCTCGAGCAGTACTTC; CDR3 protein: CASSPPGLAGGPLEQYF
clone size: NA; J gene: TRBJ1-2; V gene: TRBV11-2; D gene: NA; CDR3 DNA: TGTGCCAGCAGCTTATCCGGACGGCCGACTAACTATGGCTACACCTTC; CDR3 protein: CASSLSGRPTNYGYTF
clone size: many; J gene: TRBJ1-3; V gene: TRBV7-6; D gene: NA; CDR3 DNA: TGTGCCAGCAGCTTAGACCCTGGAAACACCATATATTTT; CDR3 protein: CASSLDPGNTIYF
clone size: many; J gene: TRBJ1-2; V gene: TRBV12-3/TRBV12-4; D gene: TRBD1; CDR3 DNA: TGTGCCAGCAGGCCACAGGGGTTTGGTGACTATGGCTACACCTTC; CDR3 protein: CASRPQGFGDYGYTF
clone size: many; J gene: TRBJ2-7; V gene: TRBV7-6; D gene: TRBD2; CDR3 DNA: TGTGCCAGCAGCCCCGGGACTAGCGGGGTGGAAGGCGAGCAGTACTTC; CDR3 protein: CASSPGTSGVEGEQYF
clone size: NA; J gene: TRBJ1-5; V gene: TRBV15; D gene: NA; CDR3 DNA: TGTGCCACCAGCAGAGGTTCAGTTAGCAATCAGCCCCAGCATTTT; CDR3 protein: CATSRGSVSNQPQHF
clone size: many; J gene: TRBJ1-5; V gene: TRBV7-2; D gene: NA; CDR3 DNA: TGTGCCAGCAGACGTGTGGGGGGGAGCAATCAGCCCCAGCATTTT; CDR3 protein: CASRRVGGSNQPQHF
clone size: NA; J gene: TRBJ1-1; V gene: TRBV30; D gene: NA; CDR3 DNA: TGTGCCTGGAGTGTAATGCAGGGAGCTTTCTTT; CDR3 protein: CAWSVMQGAFF
clone size: NA; J gene: TRBJ1-5; V gene: TRBV6-5; D gene: NA; CDR3 DNA: TGTGCCAGCAGTTACACGGGACGGAATAGCAATCAGCCCCAGCATTTT; CDR3 protein: CASSYTGRNSNQPQHF
clone size: many; J gene: TRBJ1-1; V gene: TRBV11-2; D gene: NA; CDR3 DNA: TGTGCCAGCAGCTTTGGGGGCACTGAAGCTTTCTTT; CDR3 protein: CASSFGGTEAFF
clone size: NA; J gene: TRBJ2-5; V gene: TRBV6-5; D gene: NA; CDR3 DNA: TGTGCCAGCAGTTACTTCCGGCGGAGACAAGAGACCCAGTACTTC; CDR3 protein: CASSYFRRRQETQYF